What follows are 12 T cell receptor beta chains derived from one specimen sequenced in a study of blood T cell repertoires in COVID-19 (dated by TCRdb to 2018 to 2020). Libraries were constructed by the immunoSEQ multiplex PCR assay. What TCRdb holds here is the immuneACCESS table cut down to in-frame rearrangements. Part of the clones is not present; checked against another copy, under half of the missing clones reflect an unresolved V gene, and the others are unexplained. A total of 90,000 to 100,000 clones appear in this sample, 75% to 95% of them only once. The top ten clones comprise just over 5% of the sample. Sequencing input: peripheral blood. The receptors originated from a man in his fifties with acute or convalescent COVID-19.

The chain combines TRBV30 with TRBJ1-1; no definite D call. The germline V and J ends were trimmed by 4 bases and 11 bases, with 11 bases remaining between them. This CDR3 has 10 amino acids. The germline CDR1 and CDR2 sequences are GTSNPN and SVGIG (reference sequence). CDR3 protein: CAWMGVEAFF. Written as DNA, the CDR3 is TGTGCCTGGATGGGTGTGGAGGCTTTCTTT.

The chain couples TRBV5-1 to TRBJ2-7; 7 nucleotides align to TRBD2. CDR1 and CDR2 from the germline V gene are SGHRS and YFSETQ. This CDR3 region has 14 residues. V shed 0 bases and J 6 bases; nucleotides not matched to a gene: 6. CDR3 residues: CASSLEGGRPEQYF. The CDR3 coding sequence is TGCGCCAGCAGCTTGGAGGGAGGGAGGCCCGAGCAGTACTTC.

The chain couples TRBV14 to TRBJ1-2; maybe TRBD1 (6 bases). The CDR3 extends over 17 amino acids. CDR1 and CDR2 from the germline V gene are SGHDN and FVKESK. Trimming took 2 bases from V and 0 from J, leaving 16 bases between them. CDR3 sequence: CASSQRGLQGANYGYTF. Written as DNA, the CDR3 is TGTGCCAGCAGCCAAAGAGGCCTACAGGGAGCTAACTATGGCTACACCTTC. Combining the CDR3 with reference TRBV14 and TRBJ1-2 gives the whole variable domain EAGVTQFPSHSVIEKGQTVTLRCDPISGHDNLYWYRRVMGKEIKFLLHFVKESKQDESGMPNNRFLAERTGGTYSTLKVQPAELEDSGVYFCASSQRGLQGANYGYTFGSGTRLTVV.

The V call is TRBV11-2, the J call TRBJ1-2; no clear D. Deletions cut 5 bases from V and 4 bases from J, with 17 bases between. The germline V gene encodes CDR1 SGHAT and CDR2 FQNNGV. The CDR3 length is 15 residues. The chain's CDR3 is CASSLFDRSGYGYTF. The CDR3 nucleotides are TGTGCCAGCAGCCTTTTCGACCGCTCGGGCTATGGCTACACCTTC.

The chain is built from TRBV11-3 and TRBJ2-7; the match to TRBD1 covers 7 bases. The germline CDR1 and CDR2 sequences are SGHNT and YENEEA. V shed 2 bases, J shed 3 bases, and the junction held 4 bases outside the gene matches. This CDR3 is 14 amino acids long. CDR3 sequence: CASSLYDRVYEQYF. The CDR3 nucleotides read TGTGCCAGCAGCTTATACGACAGGGTCTACGAGCAGTACTTC.

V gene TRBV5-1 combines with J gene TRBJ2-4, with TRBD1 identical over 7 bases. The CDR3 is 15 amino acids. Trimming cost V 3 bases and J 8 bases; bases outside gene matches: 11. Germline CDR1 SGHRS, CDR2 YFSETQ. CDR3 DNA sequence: TGCGCCAGCAGCTATGGGACAGTTGATCTGGACATTCAGTACTTC. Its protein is CASSYGTVDLDIQYF.

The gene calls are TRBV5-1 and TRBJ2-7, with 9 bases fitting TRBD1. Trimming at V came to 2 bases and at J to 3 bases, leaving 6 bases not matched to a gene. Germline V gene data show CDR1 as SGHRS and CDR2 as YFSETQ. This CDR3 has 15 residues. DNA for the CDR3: TGCGCCAGCAGCTTACTCGGGACAGGGATCTACGAGCAGTACTTC. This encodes CASSLLGTGIYEQYF.

The CDR3 loop is CASSTPGTGQETQYF. CDR3 sequence (DNA): TGTGCCAGCAGCACCCCCGGGACAGGGCAAGAGACCCAGTACTTC. The chain carries TRBV7-2 and TRBJ2-5, with 9 positions matching TRBD1. This CDR3 is 15 amino acids long. The J segment lost 2 bases and the V segment lost 5 bases, leaving 6 bases of the junction unmatched. Germline CDR1 and CDR2: SGHTA and FQGNSA.

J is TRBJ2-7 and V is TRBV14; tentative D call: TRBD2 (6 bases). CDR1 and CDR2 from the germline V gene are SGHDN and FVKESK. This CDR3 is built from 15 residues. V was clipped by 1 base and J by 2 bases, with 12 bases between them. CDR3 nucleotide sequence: TGTGCCAGCAGCCAAGTTAGCGGAGGCCCCTACGAGCAGTACTTC. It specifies CASSQVSGGPYEQYF. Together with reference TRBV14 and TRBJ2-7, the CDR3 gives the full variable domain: EAGVTQFPSHSVIEKGQTVTLRCDPISGHDNLYWYRRVMGKEIKFLLHFVKESKQDESGMPNNRFLAERTGGTYSTLKVQPAELEDSGVYFCASSQVSGGPYEQYFGPGTRLTVT.

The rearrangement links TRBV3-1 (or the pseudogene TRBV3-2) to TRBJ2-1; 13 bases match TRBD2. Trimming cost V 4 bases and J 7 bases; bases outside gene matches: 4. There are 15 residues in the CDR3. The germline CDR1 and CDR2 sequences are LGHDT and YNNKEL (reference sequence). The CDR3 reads CASSRTSGSRNEQFF. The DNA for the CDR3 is TGTGCCAGCAGCCGGACTAGCGGGAGTAGAAATGAGCAGTTCTTC.

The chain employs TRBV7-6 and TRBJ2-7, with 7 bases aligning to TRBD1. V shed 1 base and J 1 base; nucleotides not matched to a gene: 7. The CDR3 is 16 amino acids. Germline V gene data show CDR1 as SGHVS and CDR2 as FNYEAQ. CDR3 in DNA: TGTGCCAGCAGCTTAGGGACAGGACAAATTTCCTACGAGCAGTACTTC. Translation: CASSLGTGQISYEQYF.

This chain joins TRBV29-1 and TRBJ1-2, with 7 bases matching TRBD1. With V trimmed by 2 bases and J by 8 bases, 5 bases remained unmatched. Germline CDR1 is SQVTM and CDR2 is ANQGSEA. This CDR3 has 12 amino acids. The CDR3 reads CSVEKGGFGYTF. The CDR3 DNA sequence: TGCAGCGTTGAAAAAGGGGGCTTCGGCTACACCTTC.